The 17 T cell receptor beta chains below all came from one sample that was sequenced in a study of T cells after yellow fever vaccination. One entry per CDR3 protein results from TCRdb running MiXCR on the 5' RACE reads. The repertoire includes 500,000 to 700,000 distinct CDR3 sequences, less than 20% of them detected once, and roughly 13% sits in the top ten. The specimen comprised PBMCs, sampled 15 days after the yellow fever booster vaccination. The receptors here all came from a man aged 30-40 years who received the YFV17D yellow fever vaccine.

CDR3 protein: CASSPYSDEQYF. CDR3 sequence (DNA): TGTGCCAGCAGTCCCTACAGTGACGAGCAGTACTTC. The chain is built from TRBV6-2 or TRBV6-3 and TRBJ2-7, with D unclear. This CDR3 contains 12 residues. Germline CDR1 MNHEY, CDR2 SVGEGT. Trimming took off 5 bases at V and 5 bases at J, with 10 bases between the two ends.

V is TRBV7-2 and J is TRBJ1-1; D gene uncertain. The length of the CDR3 is 13 residues. V lost 6 bases to trimming and J lost 1 base, with 9 bases between them. The V gene's germline CDR1 is SGHTA and CDR2 FQGNSA. CDR3: CASRRARNTEAFF. CDR3 DNA sequence: TGTGCCAGCAGGAGGGCCAGGAACACTGAAGCTTTCTTT.

This clonotype was found a few times. V and J are TRBV28 and TRBJ2-7; unclear D gene. This CDR3 is 13 amino acids long. V was clipped by 6 bases and J by 0 bases, with 9 bases between them. Looked up from germline, CDR1 is MDHEN and CDR2 is SYDVKM. The CDR3: CASRVPLSYEQYF. The CDR3 DNA is TGTGCCAGCAGGGTGCCGCTCTCCTACGAGCAGTACTTC.

This clonotype was detected a few times. The chain carries TRBV12-3 or TRBV12-4 and TRBJ2-1; a weak D match, TRBD1 (5 bases). The CDR3 extends over 13 amino acids. Trimming removed 3 bases from V and 4 bases from J, with 7 bases in between. CDR3 DNA sequence: TGTGCCAGCAGTTTCCGACAGTACAATGAGCAGTTCTTC. Protein sequence: CASSFRQYNEQFF.

This clonotype was seen a handful of times. This sequence joins TRBV11-2 and TRBJ1-2, with D perhaps TRBD1 (6 bases). Germline CDR1 reads SGHAT; CDR2 reads FQNNGV. Trimming removed 1 base at V and 4 bases at J, with 10 bases between. The CDR3 has 14 residues. CDR3: CASSLVGRGYGYTF. CDR3 in DNA: TGTGCCAGCAGCTTAGTCGGCAGGGGCTATGGCTACACCTTC.

This clonotype showed up just a few times. The V gene is TRBV28, the J gene TRBJ1-1; no definite D call. V was pared by 7 bases and J by 0 bases, with 12 bases between. Germline-derived CDR1 and CDR2 are MDHEN and SYDVKM. This CDR3 comprises 14 residues. The CDR3: CASTTRSVNTEAFF. CDR3 bases: TGTGCCAGCACAACCCGATCTGTGAACACTGAAGCTTTCTTT.

This chain connects TRBV6-5 to TRBJ1-4; TRBD1 agrees at 7 bases. There are 14 residues in the CDR3. Germline CDR1 MNHEY, CDR2 SVGAGI. V gave up 4 bases and J gave up 8 bases; unmatched junction bases: 7. CDR3 coding DNA: TGTGCCAGCAGTTTCGACAGGGTGGGAGAAAAACTGTTTTTT. Translating gives CASSFDRVGEKLFF.

In this sample, this clonotype turned up a few times. The chain uses TRBV29-1 and TRBJ2-5, with TRBD2 matching 12 bases. The germline CDR1 and CDR2 sequences are SQVTM and ANQGSEA. The CDR3 totals 16 residues. V dropped 4 bases and J dropped 5; count of bases not matched to a gene: 11. Here the CDR3 reads CSVAGTSGFVWETQYF. The CDR3 DNA follows: TGCAGCGTTGCCGGGACTAGCGGGTTCGTTTGGGAGACCCAGTACTTC.

The sample holds a few counts of this clonotype. The V gene is TRBV7-2, the J gene TRBJ2-7; no clear D gene. From germline, CDR1 is SGHTA and CDR2 FQGNSA. The length of the CDR3 is 14 residues. V lost 3 bases and J lost 6, with 15 bases in between. CDR3 amino acids: CASSFTSSEVEQYF. The CDR3, as DNA: TGTGCCAGCAGCTTTACGTCCTCCGAGGTCGAGCAGTACTTC.

The chain recombines TRBV12-3 or TRBV12-4 with TRBJ2-7; possible D gene TRBD2, 5 bases. The CDR3 loop spans 15 amino acids. V lost 6 bases to trimming and J lost 3 bases, with 18 bases between them. In DNA form, the CDR3 reads TGTGCCAGCAGGGCCGATCGGCGGGCGGGCTACGAGCAGTACTTC. Translating gives CASRADRRAGYEQYF.

This clonotype was counted a few times. V and J are TRBV24-1 and TRBJ2-1, with D possibly being TRBD1 (6 bases). Germline V lookup: CDR1 KGHDR, CDR2 SFDVKD. The V and J ends lost 3 bases and 0 bases respectively, with 14 bases between them. The CDR3 loop spans 17 amino acids. The CDR3 DNA sequence: TGTGCCACCAGTGATGCCTCCGGGACAAACTCCTACAATGAGCAGTTCTTC. Translation gives CATSDASGTNSYNEQFF.

There are a few counts of this clonotype. The chain carries TRBV12-3 or TRBV12-4 and TRBJ2-3; no clear D gene. The CDR3 runs 12 residues. The V and J ends lost 5 bases and 4 bases respectively, with 7 bases between them. CDR3 bases: TGTGCCAGCAGTCGCACAGCAGATACGCAGTATTTT. As protein: CASSRTADTQYF.

The rearrangement links TRBV15 to TRBJ2-7; 9 bases are a match to TRBD2. V was pared by 3 bases and J by 1 base, with 10 bases of the junction left unmatched. This CDR3 spans 17 amino acids. The germline CDR1 and CDR2 sequences are LNHNV and YYDKDF (reference sequence). CDR3 amino acids: CATSRGLTSGESYEQYF. CDR3 nucleotide sequence: TGTGCCACCAGCAGGGGATTGACTAGCGGCGAATCCTACGAGCAGTACTTC.

Only a few counts were recorded for this clonotype. This chain uses TRBV20-1 with TRBJ2-7; 11 bases fit TRBD1. Per germline, CDR1 DFQATT and CDR2 SNEGSKA (reference sequence). The CDR3 extends over 14 amino acids. V lost 6 bases to trimming and J lost 6 bases; unmatched junction nucleotides: 10. The CDR3 coding sequence is TGCAGTGCCAAACCGGGACAGGGGGTTGGCGAGCAGTACTTC. Encoded protein: CSAKPGQGVGEQYF.

This chain joins TRBV7-9 and TRBJ2-2; the D gene is possibly TRBD1 (6 bases). V lost 6 bases to trimming and J lost 4 bases, with 15 bases between them. The CDR3 has 15 residues. CDR1 SEHNR and CDR2 FQNEAQ come from the germline V gene (reference sequence). The CDR3 sequence: CASSQGSLSTGELFF. CDR3 nucleotides: TGTGCCAGCAGTCAGGGGAGCTTAAGCACCGGGGAGCTGTTTTTT.

This clonotype was counted between two and nine times. V usage is TRBV5-1 and J usage is TRBJ2-1; the match to TRBD1 covers 8 bases. Losses at the gene ends were 0 bases for V and 6 bases for J; bases not matched to a gene: 5. Germline lookup yields CDR1 SGHRS and CDR2 YFSETQ. This CDR3 is 15 amino acids long. The CDR3 nucleotides read TGCGCCAGCAGCTTGGCCGTGACAGGGGTCAATGAGCAGTTCTTC. Translation gives CASSLAVTGVNEQFF.

This clonotype was recorded a few times. This chain uses TRBV25-1 with TRBJ2-7; D is possibly TRBD1 or TRBD2 (5 bases each). Germline CDR1 reads MGHDK; CDR2 reads SYGVNS. Trimming took 5 bases from V and 7 from J, leaving 21 bases between them. CDR3 length: 15 residues. CDR3 amino acids: CASSTHGTGPWEQYF. In nucleotides, the CDR3 is TGTGCCAGCAGTACCCATGGCACGGGGCCATGGGAGCAGTACTTC.